These T cell receptor beta chains were read from a single sample in a study of tumor-infiltrating lymphocytes in primary liver carcinoma. Using its own MiXCR run on the multiplex PCR reads, TCRdb lists one record per CDR3 protein. Here the sample spans 35,000 to 50,000 distinct CDR3 sequences, 75% being singletons. Sequencing was performed on tumor-adjacent normal liver tissue. The receptors were sampled from a woman in her 30s with primary liver carcinoma and hepatitis B virus infection. CDR3s include the opening cysteine and the closing phenylalanine or tryptophan. The order of the fields is J gene, clone size, V gene, D gene, CDR3 protein, CDR3 DNA. D genes are given only for firm matches. The size field is filled for only some rows; it gives once, few, many or a size class.

TRBJ2-1	.	TRBV6-2/TRBV6-3	.	CVSISAGTPYDEQFF	TGTGTCAGCATATCCGCCGGGACACCCTACGATGAGCAGTTCTTC
TRBJ2-7	many	TRBV29-1	.	CSVKWSDYEQYF	TGCAGCGTTAAATGGTCAGACTACGAGCAGTACTTC
TRBJ1-3	.	TRBV5-6	TRBD1	CANSAGTGSGNTIYF	TGTGCCAACAGCGCCGGGACAGGGTCAGGAAACACCATATATTTT
TRBJ2-3	many	TRBV5-6	.	CASSLPLVGRIADTQYF	TGTGCCAGCAGCTTGCCTTTAGTGGGGAGGATAGCAGATACGCAGTATTTT
TRBJ2-7	.	TRBV6-2/TRBV6-3	TRBD2	CVSTAGEVSYEQYF	TGTGTCAGCACTGCGGGGGAGGTATCCTACGAGCAGTACTTC
TRBJ1-5	.	TRBV6-7	.	CASSGSPAPVF	TGTGCCAGCAGTGGTTCACCAGCCCCAGTATTT
TRBJ2-2	.	TRBV6-5	.	CARRGGLVTNTGELFF	TGTGCCCGCAGAGGGGGATTAGTCACGAACACCGGGGAGCTGTTTTTT
TRBJ2-3	.	TRBV29-1	.	CSVGGIKLVTDMQYF	TGCAGCGTCGGGGGTATCAAGTTGGTCACAGATATGCAGTACTTT
TRBJ2-1	.	TRBV13	.	CASSLPILTSYNEQFF	TGTGCCAGCAGTTTACCAATCCTTACTTCTTACAATGAGCAGTTTTTC
TRBJ1-2	.	TRBV4-3	.	CASSYRGQRHWGYTF	TGCGCCAGCAGCTACCGGGGCCAGCGTCACTGGGGCTACACCTTC
TRBJ2-1	.	TRBV29-1	.	CGSWGRDEQFF	TGCGGAAGCTGGGGGCGCGATGAACAGTTCTTC
TRBJ2-3	many	TRBV12-3/TRBV12-4	.	CASSSRVGGTTDTQYF	TGTGCCAGCAGCTCCAGGGTGGGGGGAACCACAGATACGCAGTATTTT
TRBJ1-1	.	TRBV5-6	.	CASSSVPEAFF	TGTGCCAGCAGCTCGGTACCTGAAGCTTTCTTT
TRBJ2-3	once	TRBV11-2	TRBD2	CASKKSGTVADTQYF	TGTGCCAGCAAGAAAAGCGGGACTGTGGCAGATACCCAGTATTTT
TRBJ1-4	once	TRBV4-3	.	CASSQEWSRSQCEKLFF	TGCGCCAGCAGCCAAGAGTGGTCCAGGAGCCAGTGTGAAAAACTATTTTTT